Listed below are T cell receptor beta chains from one sample, sequenced in a study of OX40 agonist ivuxolimab in advanced cancers. Sequenced by immunoSEQ multiplex PCR; TCRdb stores in-frame clones only, minus some. The sample holds about 68,000 clones, roughly nine tenths seen once. Sequenced material: CD4+ or CD8+ T cells sorted from blood, taken in a trial of the OX40 agonist ivuxolimab. The receptors stem from an adult with an advanced solid tumor such as melanoma, head and neck, liver or kidney cancer. The CDR3 runs from the conserved cysteine through the conserved F or W. The order of the fields is V gene, D gene, J gene, CDR3 length, CDR3 protein. A D gene is named only where the DNA matches it firmly.

v_call: TRBV19; d_call: TRBD2; j_call: TRBJ2-1; cdr3_length: 14; cdr3_aa: CASREASGASEQFF
v_call: TRBV28; d_call: TRBD2; j_call: TRBJ2-1; cdr3_length: 15; cdr3_aa: CASTPQIAGNNEQFF
v_call: TRBV10-3; d_call: TRBD2; j_call: TRBJ2-1; cdr3_length: 16; cdr3_aa: CAISGDSGSSYNEQFF
v_call: TRBV9; d_call: NA; j_call: TRBJ1-1; cdr3_length: 16; cdr3_aa: CASSVGSAGDDTEAFF
v_call: TRBV12-5; d_call: NA; j_call: TRBJ1-1; cdr3_length: 13; cdr3_aa: CASGLYGVSEAFF
v_call: TRBV5-1; d_call: TRBD1; j_call: TRBJ1-5; cdr3_length: 15; cdr3_aa: CASSLGVQGTQPQHF
v_call: TRBV19; d_call: NA; j_call: TRBJ1-5; cdr3_length: 14; cdr3_aa: CASSIGRTDQPQHF
v_call: TRBV28; d_call: TRBD1; j_call: TRBJ1-2; cdr3_length: 13; cdr3_aa: CASLRQGNYGYTF
v_call: TRBV2; d_call: NA; j_call: TRBJ1-1; cdr3_length: 13; cdr3_aa: CASKSDENTEAFF
v_call: TRBV10-2; d_call: NA; j_call: TRBJ2-5; cdr3_length: 13; cdr3_aa: CASSLTDEETQYF
v_call: TRBV19; d_call: NA; j_call: TRBJ2-3; cdr3_length: 15; cdr3_aa: CATKGRDVGTDTQYF
v_call: TRBV28; d_call: NA; j_call: TRBJ1-2; cdr3_length: 14; cdr3_aa: CASSPTGRGYGYTF
v_call: TRBV18; d_call: NA; j_call: TRBJ2-2; cdr3_length: 16; cdr3_aa: CASSQYPDLNTGELFF
v_call: TRBV7-9; d_call: NA; j_call: TRBJ1-4; cdr3_length: 14; cdr3_aa: CASSSGVTNEKLFF
v_call: TRBV25-1; d_call: TRBD1; j_call: TRBJ2-5; cdr3_length: 17; cdr3_aa: CASQKPSGTGAKETQYF
v_call: TRBV7-8; d_call: TRBD1; j_call: TRBJ2-3; cdr3_length: 16; cdr3_aa: CASSPRTGARTDTQYF
v_call: TRBV7-6; d_call: NA; j_call: TRBJ1-5; cdr3_length: 14; cdr3_aa: CASSLARRNQPQHF
v_call: TRBV6-5; d_call: TRBD2; j_call: TRBJ2-1; cdr3_length: 13; cdr3_aa: CASSLPTSHEQFF
v_call: TRBV7-8; d_call: TRBD2; j_call: TRBJ2-2; cdr3_length: 15; cdr3_aa: CASSLGLAGGGELFF
v_call: TRBV14; d_call: TRBD2; j_call: TRBJ2-7; cdr3_length: 17; cdr3_aa: CASSQASGIGGSYEQYF
v_call: TRBV5-4; d_call: TRBD1; j_call: TRBJ2-5; cdr3_length: 14; cdr3_aa: CASSLATGPETQYF
v_call: TRBV18; d_call: TRBD1; j_call: TRBJ2-7; cdr3_length: 16; cdr3_aa: CASSRSDTGGGYEQYF
v_call: TRBV10-2; d_call: NA; j_call: TRBJ1-3; cdr3_length: 16; cdr3_aa: CASSAGISFSGNTIYF
v_call: TRBV30; d_call: TRBD1; j_call: TRBJ2-7; cdr3_length: 15; cdr3_aa: CAWSQTPGQAYEQYF
v_call: TRBV18; d_call: NA; j_call: TRBJ1-1; cdr3_length: 14; cdr3_aa: CASSIDRLNTEAFF
v_call: TRBV7-2; d_call: NA; j_call: TRBJ2-1; cdr3_length: 14; cdr3_aa: CASSLRDMDNEQFF
v_call: TRBV5-1; d_call: TRBD1; j_call: TRBJ2-1; cdr3_length: 15; cdr3_aa: CASSLWTGMDNEQFF
v_call: TRBV6-5; d_call: NA; j_call: TRBJ1-1; cdr3_length: 13; cdr3_aa: CASRTQQNTEAFF
v_call: TRBV6-6; d_call: NA; j_call: TRBJ2-1; cdr3_length: 14; cdr3_aa: CASSYSVGGNEQFF
v_call: TRBV7-8; d_call: NA; j_call: TRBJ1-1; cdr3_length: 17; cdr3_aa: CASSPLRVGASFTEAFF
v_call: TRBV4-1; d_call: NA; j_call: TRBJ2-3; cdr3_length: 16; cdr3_aa: CASSQGELEGTDTQYF
v_call: TRBV11-3; d_call: TRBD2; j_call: TRBJ2-7; cdr3_length: 20; cdr3_aa: CASSFKNLGLAVSISYEQYF
v_call: TRBV19; d_call: TRBD1; j_call: TRBJ1-1; cdr3_length: 14; cdr3_aa: CASSIGGGAIEAFF
v_call: TRBV10-1; d_call: NA; j_call: TRBJ1-6; cdr3_length: 15; cdr3_aa: CASSPGQPFNSPLHF
v_call: TRBV6-4; d_call: NA; j_call: TRBJ2-2; cdr3_length: 16; cdr3_aa: CASSEWAGGFTGELFF
v_call: TRBV4-2; d_call: TRBD2; j_call: TRBJ2-2; cdr3_length: 18; cdr3_aa: CASSQDEWAGGGTGELFF
v_call: TRBV7-9; d_call: TRBD1; j_call: TRBJ1-5; cdr3_length: 17; cdr3_aa: CASSLGTGQSSNQPQHF
v_call: TRBV19; d_call: TRBD2; j_call: TRBJ2-1; cdr3_length: 13; cdr3_aa: CASKKRESNEQFF
v_call: TRBV7-9; d_call: TRBD2; j_call: TRBJ2-5; cdr3_length: 14; cdr3_aa: CASLTAGGMETQYF
v_call: TRBV28; d_call: TRBD1; j_call: TRBJ1-2; cdr3_length: 19; cdr3_aa: CASSFSLGTGNKGNYGYTF